This T cell receptor beta chain is from a study of blood T cell repertoires in COVID-19. About the study: T cells, B-cell-depleted T cells, or PBMCs provided the cDNA or gDNA that served as material.

Sequencing was performed with immunoSEQ multiplex PCR; in TCRdb, only in-frame clones are kept and a portion is missing. This sample carries roughly 200,000 clones, roughly 80% of them seen once, and the ten largest clones take approximately 8.7%. The TCR was taken from a woman of 80 years or more with acute or convalescent COVID-19. Sequencing used peripheral blood.

The CDR3 protein is CASSRTASNQPQHF. CDR3 nucleotides: TGTGCCAGCAGCCGGACAGCGAGCAATCAGCCCCAGCATTTT. The chain recombines TRBV2 with TRBJ1-5; D is perhaps TRBD1 (6 bases). CDR1 and CDR2 (germline): SNHLY, FYNNEI. The ends were cut back, 6 bases at V and 1 base at J, with 10 bases in the middle. The CDR3 contains 14 residues.